These 14 T cell receptor beta chains were all obtained from the same sample, sequenced in a study of T cells in Graves' hyperthyroidism and ophthalmopathy. Regions amplified from RNA transcripts were the TCR beta CDR3 regions. TCR CDR3 regions were first amplified by RT-PCR with HTBI primers. TCRdb recomputed calls from the multiplex PCR reads with MiXCR, one row per CDR3 protein. Among a few hundred thousand distinct CDR3 sequences listed, about 18% were seen once. Sequenced material: blood. These receptor sequences come from a young woman with Graves' hyperthyroidism.

This clonotype has at least ten counts. V usage is TRBV10-3 and J usage is TRBJ2-7; TRBD2 might be the D (7 bases). Looked up from germline, CDR1 is ENHRY and CDR2 is SYGVKD. Trimming shortened V by 8 bases and J by 6 bases, and 11 bases separated the two germline ends. There are 11 residues in the CDR3. CDR3 protein: CAIGEGGEQYF. CDR3 in DNA: TGTGCCATCGGGGAGGGGGGCGAGCAGTACTTC.

In its sample, this clonotype was seen many times. V is TRBV27 and J is TRBJ2-7; 7 nucleotides line up with TRBD1. Germline CDR1 MNHEY, CDR2 SMNVEV (reference sequence). The CDR3 runs to 17 residues. V lost 6 bases and J lost 2; bases outside the gene matches: 16. CDR3 sequence reads: CASSPGVGQEIAYEQYF. The CDR3 DNA reads TGTGCCAGCAGCCCAGGGGTCGGACAGGAGATAGCCTACGAGCAGTACTTC.

This clonotype was detected many times. The chain recombines TRBV20-1 with TRBJ2-5; D perhaps matches TRBD2 (7 bases). The V end lost 6 bases, the J end lost 7 bases, and 12 bases lay between the germline ends. The CDR3 loop spans 11 amino acids. From germline, CDR1 is DFQATT and CDR2 SNEGSKA (reference sequence). The CDR3 loop is CSARGAGTQYF. The CDR3 DNA follows: TGCAGTGCCCGGGGGGCCGGGACCCAGTACTTC.

The rearrangement links TRBV30 to TRBJ1-6, with D tentatively TRBD1 (6 bases). Germline assignment: CDR1 GTSNPN and CDR2 SVGIG (reference sequence). Trimming shortened V by 2 bases and J by 7 bases, and 15 bases separated the two germline ends. CDR3 length: 15 amino acids. The CDR3 spells CAWSRGGNINSPLHF. CDR3 nucleotide sequence: TGTGCCTGGAGTAGGGGGGGTAATATAAATTCACCCCTCCACTTT. Complete variable domain (other parts from reference TRBV30 and TRBJ1-6): SQTIHQWPATLVQPVGSPLSLECTVEGTSNPNLYWYRQAAGRGLQLLFYSVGIGQISSEVPQNLSASRPQDRQFILSSKKLLLSDSGFYLCAWSRGGNINSPLHFGNGTRLTVT.

The sample holds many counts of this clonotype. The genes are TRBV5-1 and TRBJ1-5; D is ambiguous. V was shortened by 4 bases and J by 3 bases, with 11 bases between the two germline ends. This CDR3 is 14 amino acids long. CDR1 is SGHRS and CDR2 is YFSETQ in the germline V gene. For the CDR3, the DNA is TGCGCCAGCAGCCGAGACGGACCCAATCAGCCCCAGCATTTT. This encodes CASSRDGPNQPQHF.

This clonotype was counted at least ten times. V is TRBV5-1 and J is TRBJ1-2, with D possibly being TRBD1 (5 bases). CDR1 and CDR2 from the germline V gene are SGHRS and YFSETQ. This CDR3 comprises 14 residues. V was shortened by 3 bases and J by 3 bases, with 12 bases between the two germline ends. CDR3 coding DNA: TGCGCCAGCAGCTCGACGGGACGGGACTATGGCTACACCTTC. This encodes CASSSTGRDYGYTF.

The chain carries TRBV6-9 and TRBJ1-1; possibly TRBD1 for D (5 bases). Trimming cost V 6 bases and J 0 bases, with 20 bases left between them. There are 17 residues in the CDR3. Germline V gene lookup returns CDR1 MNHGY and CDR2 SVAAGI. Here the CDR3 DNA reads TGTGCCAGCAGCCCATCCCTGACATTGACAGTGAACACTGAAGCTTTCTTT. It translates to CASSPSLTLTVNTEAFF.

This clonotype was seen many times. The V call is TRBV6-1, the J call TRBJ1-1; 8 positions match TRBD1. CDR3 length equals 14 residues. Per the germline V gene, CDR1 is MNHNS and CDR2 is SASEGT. V lost 1 base and J lost 4; bases outside the gene matches: 2. The CDR3 loop is CASSEGQGFTEAFF. As DNA, the CDR3 is TGTGCCAGCAGTGAAGGACAGGGGTTCACTGAAGCTTTCTTT.

This clonotype has a count of ten or more. This chain links TRBV6-1 with TRBJ1-1; 7 bases are shared with TRBD1. The trim removed 6 bases at V and 6 bases at J, leaving 7 bases unmatched. Per the germline V gene, CDR1 is MNHNS and CDR2 is SASEGT. CDR3 length: 13 residues. The CDR3 DNA follows: TGTGCCAGCAGCTCGGGGCAGGGGGCTGAAGCTTTCTTT. Amino acids: CASSSGQGAEAFF.

This clonotype was observed many times. The V call is TRBV20-1, the J call TRBJ2-2, with D unresolved. CDR3 length equals 15 residues. Trimming left V 3 bases short and J 1 base short, with 12 bases between. Germline CDR1 DFQATT, CDR2 SNEGSKA (reference sequence). The DNA for the CDR3 is TGCAGTGCTAGCTGGCAGACCAAGAACACCGGGGAGCTGTTTTTT. It codes for CSASWQTKNTGELFF.

This clonotype appeared many times. The chain links TRBV5-1 to TRBJ1-1; D call uncertain. V was cut by 0 bases and J by 3 bases, with 6 bases left in between. The CDR3 runs 13 residues. Germline CDR1 reads SGHRS; CDR2 reads YFSETQ. Written as DNA, the CDR3 is TGCGCCAGCAGCTTGGTGGTGGACACTGAAGCTTTCTTT. Protein sequence: CASSLVVDTEAFF.

This clonotype showed up many times. The CDR3 region is CASSQDKLAGGREGETQYF. The CDR3 nucleotides read TGCGCCAGCAGCCAAGATAAGCTAGCGGGGGGCAGAGAGGGGGAGACCCAGTACTTC. The V gene is TRBV4-1, the J gene TRBJ2-5; 11 nucleotides line up with TRBD2. The CDR3 loop spans 19 amino acids. Germline assignment: CDR1 MGHRA and CDR2 YSYEKL. V shed 0 bases, J shed 5 bases, and the junction held 14 bases outside the gene matches.

The V and J genes are TRBV19 and TRBJ2-2; D tentatively reads TRBD1 or TRBD2 (5 bases each). Germline V gene sequence: CDR1 LNHDA, CDR2 SQIVND (reference sequence). The V gene lost 5 bases and the J gene lost 9 bases, with 13 bases spanning the gap. The length of the CDR3 is 13 residues. For the CDR3, the DNA is TGTGCCAGTAGTCAAACTGGGGACCGGGAGCTGTTTTTT. The encoded protein is CASSQTGDRELFF.

This clonotype was recorded many times. The V and J genes are TRBV12-3 or TRBV12-4 and TRBJ1-3, with no clear D. The ends were cut back, 6 bases at V and 1 base at J, with 22 bases in the middle. The length of the CDR3 is 18 residues. The CDR3 reads CASRHDYFFRWSGNTIYF. In DNA form, the CDR3 reads TGTGCCAGCAGACACGACTACTTTTTCCGATGGTCTGGAAACACCATATATTTT.